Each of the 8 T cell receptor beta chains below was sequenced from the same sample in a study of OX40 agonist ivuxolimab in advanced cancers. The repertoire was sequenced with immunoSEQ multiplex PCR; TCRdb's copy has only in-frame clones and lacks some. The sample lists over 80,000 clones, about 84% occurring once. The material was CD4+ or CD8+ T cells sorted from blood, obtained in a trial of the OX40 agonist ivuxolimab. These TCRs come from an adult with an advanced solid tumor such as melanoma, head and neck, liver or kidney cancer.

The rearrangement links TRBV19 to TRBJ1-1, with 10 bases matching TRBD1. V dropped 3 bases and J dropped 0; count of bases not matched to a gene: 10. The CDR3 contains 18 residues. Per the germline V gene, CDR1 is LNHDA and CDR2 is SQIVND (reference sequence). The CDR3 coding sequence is TGTGCCAGTAGTATCCATCAGGGACAGGGGCACCTGAACACTGAAGCTTTCTTT. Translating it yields CASSIHQGQGHLNTEAFF. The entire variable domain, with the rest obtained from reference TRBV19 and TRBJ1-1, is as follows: DGGITQSPKYLFRKEGQNVTLSCEQNLNHDAMYWYRQDPGQGLRLIYYSQIVNDFQKGDIAEGYSVSREKKESFPLTVTSAQKNPTAFYLCASSIHQGQGHLNTEAFFGQGTRLTVV.

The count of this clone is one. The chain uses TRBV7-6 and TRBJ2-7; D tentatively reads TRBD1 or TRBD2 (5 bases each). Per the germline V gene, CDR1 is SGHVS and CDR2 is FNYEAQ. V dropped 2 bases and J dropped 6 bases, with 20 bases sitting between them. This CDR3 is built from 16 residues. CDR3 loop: CASSLNPGTGGGEQYF. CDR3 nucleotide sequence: TGTGCCAGCAGCTTAAACCCGGGGACCGGAGGCGGCGAGCAGTACTTC. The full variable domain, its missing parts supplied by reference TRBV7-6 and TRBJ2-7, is GAGVSQSPRYKVTKRGQDVALRCDPISGHVSLYWYRQALGQGPEFLTYFNYEAQQDKSGLPNDRFSAERPEGSISTLTIQRTEQRDSAMYRCASSLNPGTGGGEQYFGPGTRLTVT.

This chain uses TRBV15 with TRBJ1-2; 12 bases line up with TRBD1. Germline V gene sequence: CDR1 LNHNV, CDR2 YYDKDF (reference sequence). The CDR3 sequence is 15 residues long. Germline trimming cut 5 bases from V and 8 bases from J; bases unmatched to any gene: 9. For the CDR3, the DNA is TGTGCCACCAGCCCTCGGGGACAGGGGGCTGTGGGCTACACCTTC. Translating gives CATSPRGQGAVGYTF.

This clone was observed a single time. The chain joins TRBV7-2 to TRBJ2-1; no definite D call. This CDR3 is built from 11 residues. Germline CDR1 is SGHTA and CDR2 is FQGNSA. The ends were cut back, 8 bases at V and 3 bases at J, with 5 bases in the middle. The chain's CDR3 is CASASYNEQFF. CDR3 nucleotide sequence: TGTGCCAGCGCTAGCTACAATGAGCAGTTCTTC.

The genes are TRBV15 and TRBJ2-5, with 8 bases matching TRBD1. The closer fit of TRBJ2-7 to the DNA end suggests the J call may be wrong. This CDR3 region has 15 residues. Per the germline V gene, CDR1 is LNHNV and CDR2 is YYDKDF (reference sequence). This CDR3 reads CATSRDDRGSYEQYF. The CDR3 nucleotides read TGTGCCACCAGCAGAGATGACAGGGGTTCCTACGAGCAGTACTTC.

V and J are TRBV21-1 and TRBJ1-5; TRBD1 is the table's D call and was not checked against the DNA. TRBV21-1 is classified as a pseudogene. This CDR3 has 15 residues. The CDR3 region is CASSINRTGYQPQHF. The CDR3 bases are TGTGCCAGCAGCATCAACCGGACAGGGTATCAGCCCCAGCATTTT.

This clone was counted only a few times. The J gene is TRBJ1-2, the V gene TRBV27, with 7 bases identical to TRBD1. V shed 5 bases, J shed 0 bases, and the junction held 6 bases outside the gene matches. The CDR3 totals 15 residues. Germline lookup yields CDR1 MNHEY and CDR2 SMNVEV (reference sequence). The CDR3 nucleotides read TGTGCCAGCAGTGCGGCAGGGGGGGCTAACTATGGCTACACCTTC. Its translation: CASSAAGGANYGYTF.

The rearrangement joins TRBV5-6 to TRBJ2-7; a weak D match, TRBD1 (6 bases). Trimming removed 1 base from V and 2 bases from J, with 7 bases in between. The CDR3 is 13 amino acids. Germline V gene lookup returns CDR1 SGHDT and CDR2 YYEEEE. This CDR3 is CASSLRGTYEQYF. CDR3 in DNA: TGTGCCAGCAGCTTGAGGGGGACCTACGAGCAGTACTTC. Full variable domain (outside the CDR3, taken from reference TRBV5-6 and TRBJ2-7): DAGVTQSPTHLIKTRGQQVTLRCSPKSGHDTVSWYQQALGQGPQFIFQYYEEEERQRGNFPDRFSGHQFPNYSSELNVNALLLGDSALYLCASSLRGTYEQYFGPGTRLTVT.